These 22 T cell receptor beta chains originate from one sample sequenced in a study of control samples from healthy donors and cancer patients. The table came from immunoSEQ multiplex PCR; TCRdb's copy has only in-frame clones and leaves some out. This sample yields roughly 130,000 clones, of which 80% to 95% are seen a single time; 2% to 2.5% belongs to the top ten. Sequencing input: blood. Receptors were obtained from a man younger than 35 in good health.

The chain uses TRBV10-3 and TRBJ2-1; 13 bases fit TRBD2. The ends lost 6 bases at V and 8 bases at J; junction bases unmatched: 13. The CDR3 is made up of 17 amino acids. Germline CDR1 and CDR2: ENHRY and SYGVKD. In DNA form, the CDR3 reads TGTGCCATCAGCCAACTAGCGGGGGGGCAAGGGCTCCATGAGCAGTTCTTC. Translating gives CAISQLAGGQGLHEQFF.

The V and J genes are TRBV7-8 and TRBJ2-2; 7 bases fit TRBD1. The CDR3 is 17 residues long. CDR1 is SGHVS and CDR2 is FQNEAQ in the germline V gene. The ends lost 5 bases at V and 1 base at J; junction bases unmatched: 10. The CDR3 DNA follows: TGTGCCAGCAGCCTTCGTAGGGGGCTTGAGAACACCGGGGAGCTGTTTTTT. Its translation is CASSLRRGLENTGELFF.

V gene TRBV18 combines with J gene TRBJ2-1; 7 bases are a match to TRBD2. V lost 4 bases to trimming and J lost 10 bases; unmatched junction nucleotides: 4. Germline assignment: CDR1 KGHSH and CDR2 LQKENI. The CDR3 loop spans 12 amino acids. The CDR3 reads CASSRLAGEQFF. The CDR3 nucleotides read TGTGCCAGCTCACGACTAGCTGGGGAGCAGTTCTTC. Complete variable domain (other parts from reference TRBV18 and TRBJ2-1): NAGVMQNPRHLVRRRGQEARLRCSPMKGHSHVYWYRQLPEEGLKFMVYLQKENIIDESGMPKERFSAEFPKEGPSILRIQQVVRGDSAAYFCASSRLAGEQFFGPGTRLTVL.

The V and J genes are TRBV19 and TRBJ2-3; no clear D. The germline V gene has CDR1 LNHDA and CDR2 SQIVND (reference sequence). The CDR3 has 17 amino acids. Between the trimmed V and J ends, which lost 6 bases and 0 bases, there was a span of 19 bases. The CDR3 loop reads CASSISGHQTSTDTQYF. CDR3 sequence (DNA): TGTGCCAGTAGCATCAGTGGCCACCAGACTAGCACAGATACGCAGTATTTT. The whole variable domain, filled in from reference TRBV19 and TRBJ2-3, reads DGGITQSPKYLFRKEGQNVTLSCEQNLNHDAMYWYRQDPGQGLRLIYYSQIVNDFQKGDIAEGYSVSREKKESFPLTVTSAQKNPTAFYLCASSISGHQTSTDTQYFGPGTRLTVL.

This chain uses TRBV5-5 with TRBJ2-1; 11 bases fit TRBD1. Germline-derived CDR1 and CDR2 are SGHKS and YYEKEE (reference sequence). This CDR3 region has 15 residues. With 4 bases clipped from V and 4 bases from J, the junction kept 4 bases outside the gene matches. This chain's CDR3 is CASSEGQGVYNEQFF. The CDR3 bases are TGTGCCAGCAGCGAGGGACAGGGGGTTTACAATGAGCAGTTCTTC.

This chain links TRBV12-3 or TRBV12-4 with TRBJ2-7; D gene ambiguous. CDR3 length: 8 amino acids. V lost 6 bases to trimming and J lost 6 bases, with 0 bases between them. The CDR3 is CASSEQYV. The CDR3 DNA reads as TGTGCCAGCAGCGAGCAGTACGTC.

The chain employs TRBV30 and TRBJ2-1, with 8 bases matching TRBD2. V dropped 2 bases and J dropped 2; count of bases not matched to a gene: 5. The CDR3 spans 15 residues. Germline-derived CDR1 and CDR2 are GTSNPN and SVGIG (reference sequence). The CDR3 reads CAWSSLAGPYNEQFF. The CDR3 DNA reads TGTGCCTGGAGTAGCCTAGCGGGTCCCTACAATGAGCAGTTCTTC.

The rearrangement uses TRBV28 and TRBJ1-6; perhaps TRBD1 as D (5 bases). The germline V and J ends were trimmed by 6 bases and 8 bases, with 14 bases remaining between them. Germline V gives CDR1 MDHEN, CDR2 SYDVKM. The CDR3 spans 14 residues. The CDR3 spells CASSITGDYSPLHF. DNA for the CDR3: TGTGCCAGCAGCATAACAGGTGACTATTCACCCCTCCACTTT.

This clone was seen only once. The chain recombines TRBV11-3 with TRBJ1-3; D remains unclear. The CDR3 totals 14 residues. Germline lookup yields CDR1 SGHNT and CDR2 YENEEA. The V end lost 3 bases, the J end lost 0 bases, and 6 bases lay between the germline ends. In DNA, the CDR3 is TGTGCCAGCAGCTTTTCCAACTCTGGAAACACCATATATTTT. This gives the protein CASSFSNSGNTIYF.

The chain is built from TRBV19 and TRBJ1-6; D is unresolved. Trimming took 6 bases from V and 6 from J, leaving 15 bases between them. The CDR3 consists of 15 residues. The germline V gene encodes CDR1 LNHDA and CDR2 SQIVND (reference sequence). The CDR3: CASRAGSSGNSPLHF. CDR3 nucleotides: TGTGCCAGTAGAGCAGGAAGCTCGGGTAATTCACCCCTCCACTTT.

The chain recombines TRBV3-1 (or the pseudogene TRBV3-2) with TRBJ2-1, with TRBD2 as a possible D gene (5 bases). Trimming pared 1 base from V and 9 bases from J, leaving 13 bases between. CDR3 size: 14 residues. Per the germline V gene, CDR1 is LGHDT and CDR2 is YNNKEL (reference sequence). The CDR3: CASSQGTPIVEQFF. The DNA of the CDR3 is TGTGCCAGCAGCCAAGGGACTCCGATTGTTGAGCAGTTCTTC.

The chain carries TRBV25-1 and TRBJ1-5, with 8 bases matching TRBD1. The ends lost 6 bases at V and 5 bases at J; junction bases unmatched: 3. Germline CDR1 is MGHDK and CDR2 is SYGVNS. This CDR3 has 13 amino acids. The CDR3 DNA follows: TGTGCCAGCAGGACAGGGGAAGATCAGCCCCAGCATTTT. Amino acid sequence: CASRTGEDQPQHF.

The V and J genes are TRBV28 and TRBJ1-4, with TRBD1 identical over 10 bases. V was pared by 6 bases and J by 5 bases, with 0 bases of the junction left unmatched. CDR3 length: 13 amino acids. CDR1 and CDR2 (germline): MDHEN, SYDVKM. The CDR3 coding sequence is TGTGCCAGCAGGACAGGGGGCAATGAAAAACTGTTTTTT. Its translation is CASRTGGNEKLFF.

V and J are TRBV11-3 and TRBJ2-1; D remains ambiguous. CDR3 length: 11 residues. Trimming removed 4 bases from V and 7 bases from J, with 5 bases in between. Germline CDR1 reads SGHNT; CDR2 reads YENEEA. CDR3 DNA: TGTGCCAGCAGCTCGATTAATGAGCAGTTCTTC. Translation: CASSSINEQFF. Looking up the rest from reference TRBV11-3 and TRBJ2-1 gives the full variable domain: EAGVVQSPRYKIIEKKQPVAFWCNPISGHNTLYWYLQNLGQGPELLIRYENEEAVDDSQLPKDRFSAERLKGVDSTLKIQPAELGDSAVYLCASSSINEQFFGPGTRLTVL.

The CDR3 is CASSPGTDYGYTF. The CDR3 DNA sequence: TGTGCCAGCAGCCCAGGGACAGACTATGGCTACACCTTC. The V call is TRBV11-1, the J call TRBJ1-2; 7 nucleotides agree with TRBD1. With V trimmed by 5 bases and J by 3 bases, 3 bases remained unmatched. CDR3 length: 13 amino acids. Germline CDR1 reads SGHAT; CDR2 reads FQDESV (reference sequence).

The chain recombines TRBV3-1 (or the pseudogene TRBV3-2) with TRBJ1-6, with unresolved D. CDR3 length: 13 residues. Germline CDR1 reads LGHDT; CDR2 reads YNNKEL (reference sequence). V shed 2 bases and J shed 8 bases, with 7 bases lying between them. DNA for the CDR3: TGTGCCAGCAGCCAAACCACCGATTCACCCCTCCACTTT. This sequence encodes CASSQTTDSPLHF.

This clone appeared once. The chain recombines TRBV9 with TRBJ2-1; the D gene is possibly TRBD1 (6 bases). Trimming shortened V by 3 bases and J by 3 bases, and 22 bases separated the two germline ends. The CDR3 covers 18 residues. From germline, CDR1 is SGDLS and CDR2 YYNGEE. The CDR3 bases are TGTGCCAGCAGCGCCTACGACAGGCGACAAATGGTCTACAATGAGCAGTTCTTC. It encodes CASSAYDRRQMVYNEQFF.

This sequence joins TRBV19 and TRBJ2-5; D unresolved. V was pared by 3 bases and J by 4 bases, with 6 bases between. This CDR3 comprises 12 residues. Germline V gives CDR1 LNHDA, CDR2 SQIVND (reference sequence). CDR3 loop: CASSIMGETQYF. The CDR3 coding sequence is TGTGCCAGTAGTATTATGGGAGAGACCCAGTACTTC. The full variable domain, its missing parts supplied by reference TRBV19 and TRBJ2-5, is DGGITQSPKYLFRKEGQNVTLSCEQNLNHDAMYWYRQDPGQGLRLIYYSQIVNDFQKGDIAEGYSVSREKKESFPLTVTSAQKNPTAFYLCASSIMGETQYFGPGTRLLVL.

This clone came up a few times. V is TRBV4-3 and J is TRBJ2-1; perhaps TRBD1 as D (5 bases). V dropped 0 bases and J dropped 2 bases, with 14 bases sitting between them. Per the germline V gene, CDR1 is LGHNA and CDR2 is YSLEER. The CDR3 totals 17 residues. CDR3 in amino acids: CASSQENGAIPYNEQFF. CDR3 nucleotides: TGCGCCAGCAGCCAAGAAAATGGGGCAATCCCCTACAATGAGCAGTTCTTC.

The CDR3 nucleotides are TGTGCCAGCAGCCAAGATCTATTCCCTGGGGGTTATAGCAATCAGCCCCAGCATTTT. Its translation: CASSQDLFPGGYSNQPQHF. The chain uses TRBV3-1 (or the pseudogene TRBV3-2) and TRBJ1-5; D may be TRBD1 (5 bases). Trimming pared 0 bases from V and 0 bases from J, leaving 18 bases between. CDR1 and CDR2 from the germline V gene are LGHDT and YNNKEL (reference sequence). The CDR3 is made up of 19 amino acids.

The V gene is TRBV3-1 (or the pseudogene TRBV3-2), the J gene TRBJ2-5, with D maybe TRBD1 (6 bases). With 1 base removed from V and 5 bases from J, the gap between germline ends came to 11 bases. The CDR3 is 14 amino acids. Germline values: CDR1 LGHDT, CDR2 YNNKEL (reference sequence). The CDR3 DNA reads TGTGCCAGCAGCCAAGGACAGGTCGAGGAGACCCAGTACTTC. Translation: CASSQGQVEETQYF.

The rearrangement links TRBV10-3 to TRBJ2-7; maybe TRBD2 (6 bases). V lost 4 bases, J lost 6 bases, and 16 bases lay in between. Germline V gives CDR1 ENHRY, CDR2 SYGVKD. CDR3 size: 14 residues. The CDR3 coding sequence is TGTGCCATCAGTGGGGAGCCCTTGGAGGGCGAGCAGTACTTC. This gives the protein CAISGEPLEGEQYF.